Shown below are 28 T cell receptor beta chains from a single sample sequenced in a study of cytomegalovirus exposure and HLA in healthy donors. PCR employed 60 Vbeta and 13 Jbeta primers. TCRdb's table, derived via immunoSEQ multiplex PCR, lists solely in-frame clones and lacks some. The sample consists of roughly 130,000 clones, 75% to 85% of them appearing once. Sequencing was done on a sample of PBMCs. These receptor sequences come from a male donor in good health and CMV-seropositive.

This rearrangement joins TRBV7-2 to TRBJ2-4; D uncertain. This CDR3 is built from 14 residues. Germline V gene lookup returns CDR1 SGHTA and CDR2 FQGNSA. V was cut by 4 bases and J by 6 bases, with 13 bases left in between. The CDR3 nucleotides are TGTGCCAGCAGCTCAGCGATCACAATAAACATTCAGTACTTC. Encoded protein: CASSSAITINIQYF.

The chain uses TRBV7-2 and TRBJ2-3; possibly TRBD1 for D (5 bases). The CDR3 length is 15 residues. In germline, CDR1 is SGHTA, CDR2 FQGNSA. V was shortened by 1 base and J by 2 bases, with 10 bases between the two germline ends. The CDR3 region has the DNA TGTGCCAGCAGCTTAGATGGCAGGGTCACAGATACGCAGTATTTT. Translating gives CASSLDGRVTDTQYF. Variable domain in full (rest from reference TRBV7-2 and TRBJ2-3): GAGVSQSPSNKVTEKGKDVELRCDPISGHTALYWYRQSLGQGLEFLIYFQGNSAPDKSGLPSDRFSAERTGGSVSTLTIQRTQQEDSAVYLCASSLDGRVTDTQYFGPGTRLTVL.

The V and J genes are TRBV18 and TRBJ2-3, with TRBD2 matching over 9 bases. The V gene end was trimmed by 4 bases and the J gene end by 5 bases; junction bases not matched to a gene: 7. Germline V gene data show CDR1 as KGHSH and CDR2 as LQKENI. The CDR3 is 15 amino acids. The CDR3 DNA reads TGTGCCAGCTCACAGGGGACTAGCAAGTTAGATACGCAGTATTTT. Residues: CASSQGTSKLDTQYF.

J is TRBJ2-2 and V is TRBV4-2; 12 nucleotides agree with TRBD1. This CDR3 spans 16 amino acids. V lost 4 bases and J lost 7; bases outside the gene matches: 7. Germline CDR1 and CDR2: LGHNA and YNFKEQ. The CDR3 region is CASSLGTGGVIGELFF. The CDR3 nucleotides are TGTGCCAGCAGCCTGGGGACAGGGGGCGTGATCGGGGAGCTGTTTTTT.

CDR3: CASEGGLGSLETQYF. The CDR3 bases are TGTGCCAGCGAGGGGGGACTAGGGTCTCTAGAGACCCAGTACTTC. The chain is built from TRBV7-2 and TRBJ2-5; 8 nucleotides line up with TRBD2. Germline-derived CDR1 and CDR2 are SGHTA and FQGNSA. This CDR3 has 15 amino acids. V was clipped by 8 bases and J by 4 bases; unmatched bases: 12.

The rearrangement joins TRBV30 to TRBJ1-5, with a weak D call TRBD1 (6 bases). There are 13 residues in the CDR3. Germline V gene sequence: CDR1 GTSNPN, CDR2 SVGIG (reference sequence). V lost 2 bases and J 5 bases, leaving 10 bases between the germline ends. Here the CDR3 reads CAWSLKGDQPQHF. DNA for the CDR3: TGTGCCTGGAGTTTAAAGGGGGATCAGCCCCAGCATTTT.

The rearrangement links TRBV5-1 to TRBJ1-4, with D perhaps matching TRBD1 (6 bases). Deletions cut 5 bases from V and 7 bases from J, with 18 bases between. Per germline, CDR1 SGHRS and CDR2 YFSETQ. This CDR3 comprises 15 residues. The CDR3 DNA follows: TGCGCCAGCAGAAGCACAGGGTCTCCTGGTGAAAAACTGTTTTTT. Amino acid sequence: CASRSTGSPGEKLFF. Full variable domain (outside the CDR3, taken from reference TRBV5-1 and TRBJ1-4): KAGVTQTPRYLIKTRGQQVTLSCSPISGHRSVSWYQQTPGQGLQFLFEYFSETQRNKGNFPGRFSGRQFSNSRSEMNVSTLELGDSALYLCASRSTGSPGEKLFFGSGTQLSVL.

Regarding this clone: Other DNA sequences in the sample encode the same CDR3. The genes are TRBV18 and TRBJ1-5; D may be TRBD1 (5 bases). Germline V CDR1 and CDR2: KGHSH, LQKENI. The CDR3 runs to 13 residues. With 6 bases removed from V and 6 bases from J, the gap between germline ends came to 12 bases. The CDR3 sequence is CASSPGGGQPQHF. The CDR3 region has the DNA TGTGCCAGCTCCCCCGGGGGAGGTCAGCCCCAGCATTTT.

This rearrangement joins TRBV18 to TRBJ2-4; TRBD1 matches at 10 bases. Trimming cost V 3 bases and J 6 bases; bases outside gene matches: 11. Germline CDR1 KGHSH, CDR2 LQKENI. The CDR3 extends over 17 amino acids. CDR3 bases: TGTGCCAGCTCACCCCCCGGGACAGGGGTTGTAGGAAACATTCAGTACTTC. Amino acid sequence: CASSPPGTGVVGNIQYF.

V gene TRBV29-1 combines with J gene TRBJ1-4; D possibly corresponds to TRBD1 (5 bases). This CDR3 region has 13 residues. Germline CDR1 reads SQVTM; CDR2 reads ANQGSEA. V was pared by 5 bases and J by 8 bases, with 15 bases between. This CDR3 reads CSVQWQRGEKLFF. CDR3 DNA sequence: TGCAGCGTTCAGTGGCAACGGGGGGAAAAACTGTTTTTT.

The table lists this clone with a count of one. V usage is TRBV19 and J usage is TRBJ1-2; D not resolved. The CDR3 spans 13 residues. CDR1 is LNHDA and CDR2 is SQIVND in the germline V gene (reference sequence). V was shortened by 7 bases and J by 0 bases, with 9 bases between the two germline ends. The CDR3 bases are TGTGCCAGTACGGAGAATTCTAACTATGGCTACACCTTC. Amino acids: CASTENSNYGYTF.

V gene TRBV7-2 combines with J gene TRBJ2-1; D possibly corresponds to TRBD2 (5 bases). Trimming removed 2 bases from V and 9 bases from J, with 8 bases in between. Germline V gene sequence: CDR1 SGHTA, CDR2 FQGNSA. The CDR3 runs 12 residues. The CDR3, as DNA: TGTGCCAGCAGCTTACTAGCATCTGAGCAGTTCTTC. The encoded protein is CASSLLASEQFF.

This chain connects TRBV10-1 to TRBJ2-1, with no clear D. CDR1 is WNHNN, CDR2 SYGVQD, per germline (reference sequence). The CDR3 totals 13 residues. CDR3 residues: CAEVSELLNEQFF. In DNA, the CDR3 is TGCGCAGAGGTCAGCGAGTTACTTAATGAGCAGTTCTTC.

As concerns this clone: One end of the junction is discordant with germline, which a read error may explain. The CDR3 DNA reads as TGTTCCAGCAGCCTCGGACAGGGGGGCTACGAGCAGTACTTC. Residues: CSSSLGQGGYEQYF. The rearrangement links TRBV7-9 to TRBJ2-7; 10 positions agree with TRBD1. Germline V gives CDR1 SEHNR, CDR2 FQNEAQ (reference sequence). The CDR3 loop spans 14 amino acids.

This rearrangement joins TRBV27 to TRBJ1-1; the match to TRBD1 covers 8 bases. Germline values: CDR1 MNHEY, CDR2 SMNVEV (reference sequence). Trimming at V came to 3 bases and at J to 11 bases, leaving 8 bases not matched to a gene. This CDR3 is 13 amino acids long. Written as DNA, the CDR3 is TGTGCCAGCAGTTTGGCAGGGGGCGCCTCGGCTTTCTTT. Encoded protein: CASSLAGGASAFF.

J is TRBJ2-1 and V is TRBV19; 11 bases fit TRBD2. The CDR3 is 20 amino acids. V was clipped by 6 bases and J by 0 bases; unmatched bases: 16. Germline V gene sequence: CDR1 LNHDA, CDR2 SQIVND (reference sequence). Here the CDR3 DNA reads TGTGCCAGTAGGGGGACGGCGGGACTAGCGGAAAGCTTCTCCTACAATGAGCAGTTCTTC. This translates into CASRGTAGLAESFSYNEQFF.

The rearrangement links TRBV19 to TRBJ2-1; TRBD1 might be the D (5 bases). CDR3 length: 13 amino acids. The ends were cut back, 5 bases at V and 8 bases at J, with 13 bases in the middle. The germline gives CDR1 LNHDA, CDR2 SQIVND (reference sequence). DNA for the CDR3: TGTGCCAGTAGTCCAGGGCTGGTCTATGAGCAGTTCTTC. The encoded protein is CASSPGLVYEQFF.

CDR3 sequence: CASRLGQGACGYTF. DNA for the CDR3: TGTGCCAGCAGATTGGGACAGGGGGCGTGTGGCTACACCTTC. V gene TRBV21-1 combines with J gene TRBJ1-2; the D call TRBD1 from the table was never checked on the DNA. TRBV21-1 is deemed a pseudogene. The CDR3 is 14 amino acids.

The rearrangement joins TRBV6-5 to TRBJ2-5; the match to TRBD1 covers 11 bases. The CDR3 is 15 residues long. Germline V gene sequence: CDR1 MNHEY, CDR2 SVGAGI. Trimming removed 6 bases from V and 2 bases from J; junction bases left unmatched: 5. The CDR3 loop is CASRSDRGPQETQYF. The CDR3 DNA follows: TGTGCCAGCAGATCGGACAGGGGGCCTCAAGAGACCCAGTACTTC.

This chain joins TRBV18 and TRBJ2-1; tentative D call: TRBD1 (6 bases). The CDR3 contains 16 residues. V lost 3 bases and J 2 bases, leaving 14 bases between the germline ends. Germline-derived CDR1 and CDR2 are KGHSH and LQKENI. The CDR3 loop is CASSPRDNRPYNEQFF. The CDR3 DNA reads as TGTGCCAGCTCACCTAGGGACAATCGACCCTACAATGAGCAGTTCTTC. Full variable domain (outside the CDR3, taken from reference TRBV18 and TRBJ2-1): NAGVMQNPRHLVRRRGQEARLRCSPMKGHSHVYWYRQLPEEGLKFMVYLQKENIIDESGMPKERFSAEFPKEGPSILRIQQVVRGDSAAYFCASSPRDNRPYNEQFFGPGTRLTVL.

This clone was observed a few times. The CDR3 here is CASSPQGYTDTQYF. The CDR3 DNA follows: TGTGCCAGCAGTCCCCAGGGATACACAGATACGCAGTATTTT. The rearrangement joins TRBV28 to TRBJ2-3; D is possibly TRBD1 (5 bases). V dropped 5 bases and J dropped 2 bases, with 11 bases sitting between them. The germline CDR1 and CDR2 sequences are MDHEN and SYDVKM. The CDR3 consists of 14 residues.

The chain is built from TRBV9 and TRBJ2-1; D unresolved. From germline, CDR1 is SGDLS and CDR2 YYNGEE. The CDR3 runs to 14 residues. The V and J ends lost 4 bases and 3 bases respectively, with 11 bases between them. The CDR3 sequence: CASSQDQFYNEQFF. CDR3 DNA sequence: TGTGCCAGCAGCCAAGATCAGTTCTACAATGAGCAGTTCTTC. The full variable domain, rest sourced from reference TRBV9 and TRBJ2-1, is DSGVTQTPKHLITATGQRVTLRCSPRSGDLSVYWYQQSLDQGLQFLIQYYNGEERAKGNILERFSAQQFPDLHSELNLSSLELGDSALYFCASSQDQFYNEQFFGPGTRLTVL.

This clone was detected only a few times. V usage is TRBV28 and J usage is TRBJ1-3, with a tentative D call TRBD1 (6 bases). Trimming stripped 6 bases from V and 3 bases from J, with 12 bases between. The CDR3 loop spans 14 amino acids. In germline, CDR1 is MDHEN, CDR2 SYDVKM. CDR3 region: CASSSGGGGNTIYF. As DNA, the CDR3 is TGTGCCAGCAGCTCTGGGGGCGGTGGAAACACCATATATTTT.

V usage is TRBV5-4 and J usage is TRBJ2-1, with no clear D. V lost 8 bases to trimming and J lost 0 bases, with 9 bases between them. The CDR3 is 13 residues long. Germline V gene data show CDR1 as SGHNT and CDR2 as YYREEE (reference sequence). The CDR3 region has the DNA TGTGCCAGTCGGGTCGACTCCTACAATGAGCAGTTCTTC. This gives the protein CASRVDSYNEQFF.

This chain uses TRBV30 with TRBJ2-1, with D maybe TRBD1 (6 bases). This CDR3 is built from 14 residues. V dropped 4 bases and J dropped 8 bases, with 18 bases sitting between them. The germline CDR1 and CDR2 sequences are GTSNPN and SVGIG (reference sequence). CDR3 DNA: TGTGCCTGGACCAGGGGTCTCACATCGGATGAGCAGTTCTTC. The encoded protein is CAWTRGLTSDEQFF.

The CDR3: CASSSGTSEPTDTQYF. In nucleotides, the CDR3 is TGTGCCAGCAGCTCCGGGACTAGCGAACCCACAGATACGCAGTATTTT. The rearrangement links TRBV4-2 to TRBJ2-3, with 10 nucleotides matching TRBD2. The length of the CDR3 is 16 residues. The germline gives CDR1 LGHNA, CDR2 YNFKEQ. V trimming: 5 bases; J trimming: 2 bases; junction bases outside the gene matches: 7.

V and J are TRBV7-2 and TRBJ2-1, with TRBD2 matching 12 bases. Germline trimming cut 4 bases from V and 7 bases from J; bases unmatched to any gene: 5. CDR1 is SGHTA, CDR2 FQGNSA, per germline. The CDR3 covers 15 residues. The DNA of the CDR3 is TGTGCCAGCAGCTGGACTAGCGGGACCACGAATGAGCAGTTCTTC. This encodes CASSWTSGTTNEQFF.

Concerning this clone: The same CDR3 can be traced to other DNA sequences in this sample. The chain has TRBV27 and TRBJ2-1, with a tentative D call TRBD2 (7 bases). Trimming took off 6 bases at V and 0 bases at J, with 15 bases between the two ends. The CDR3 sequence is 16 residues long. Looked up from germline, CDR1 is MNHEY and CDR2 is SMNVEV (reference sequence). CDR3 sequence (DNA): TGTGCCAGCAGCACGAGGGGGGGGAGCTCCTACAATGAGCAGTTCTTC. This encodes CASSTRGGSSYNEQFF.